What follows are 32 T cell receptor beta chains derived from one specimen sequenced in a study of T-cell reconstitution after alpha-beta-depleted transplantation in children. Unique molecular identifiers were used in preparing the TCRbeta library. Each CDR3 protein is one row after TCRdb ran MiXCR on the PCR reads. The sample lists about 240,000 distinct CDR3 sequences, 9.5% to 15% occurring once. Material: PBMCs from the stem cell graft donor, obtained from the stem cell graft. The receptor source for this set is a human donor who donated a stem cell graft to a child with acute lymphoblastic leukemia.

Remarks on this clonotype: The junction departs from the called germline gene at one end, perhaps through a read error. V and J are TRBV7-1 and TRBJ2-5; D may be TRBD1 or TRBD2 (5 bases each). TRBV7-1 is flagged as an ORF with uncertain function. The CDR3 sequence is 17 residues long. The CDR3 DNA reads as TGTGCCATCAGCTCCGGGGAGACAGCCCCGTACCAAGAGACCCAGTACTTC. Protein sequence: CAISSGETAPYQETQYF.

Ten or more counts support this clonotype. The chain links TRBV2 to TRBJ2-3; 9 positions agree with TRBD2. The junction had 7 bases not matched to a gene; V was cut back by 11 bases and J by 4 bases. The CDR3 totals 13 residues. From germline, CDR1 is SNHLY and CDR2 FYNNEI. CDR3 loop: CAGKTSGSDTQYF. The CDR3 DNA reads TGTGCCGGCAAGACTAGCGGATCAGATACGCAGTATTTT.

This clonotype has a count of ten or more. The chain is built from TRBV5-1 and TRBJ1-1; 7 nucleotides match TRBD1. Losses at the gene ends were 1 base for V and 1 base for J; bases not matched to a gene: 4. Germline CDR1 is SGHRS and CDR2 is YFSETQ. The CDR3 consists of 15 residues. CDR3 sequence: CASSLMGQRNTEAFF. Here the CDR3 DNA reads TGCGCCAGCAGCTTGATGGGACAGCGGAACACTGAAGCTTTCTTT.

The genes are TRBV4-1 and TRBJ1-2; TRBD1 might be the D (5 bases). CDR3 size: 16 residues. The V end lost 3 bases, the J end lost 2 bases, and 16 bases lay between the germline ends. Germline CDR1 is MGHRA and CDR2 is YSYEKL. CDR3 DNA sequence: TGCGCCAGCAGCCAGGAGGGGTTTCCTGGAAACTATGGCTACACCTTC. Protein: CASSQEGFPGNYGYTF.

This clonotype was observed many times. V is TRBV20-1 and J is TRBJ2-1; 9 bases fit TRBD2. The CDR3 totals 19 residues. Per the germline V gene, CDR1 is DFQATT and CDR2 is SNEGSKA (reference sequence). V was pared by 5 bases and J by 2 bases, with 19 bases of the junction left unmatched. The CDR3, as DNA: TGCAGTGCTCGTCCTGGCCAGCGGGAGGTCCCCATGGCCTACAATGAGCAGTTCTTC. Encoded protein: CSARPGQREVPMAYNEQFF.

This chain connects TRBV30 to TRBJ1-4; no firm D call. From germline, CDR1 is GTSNPN and CDR2 SVGIG (reference sequence). Trimming cost V 3 bases and J 7 bases, with 18 bases left between them. The CDR3 is 15 amino acids. The CDR3 spells CAWRVETALGEKLFF. In nucleotides, the CDR3 is TGTGCCTGGAGGGTGGAAACGGCACTCGGTGAAAAACTGTTTTTT.

This clonotype was detected ten times or more. The chain has TRBV7-9 and TRBJ1-2, with 9 bases identical to TRBD1. This CDR3 comprises 15 residues. Trimming at V came to 6 bases and at J to 3 bases, leaving 8 bases not matched to a gene. Germline values: CDR1 SEHNR, CDR2 FQNEAQ (reference sequence). The CDR3 reads CASRSGQGLDYGYTF. Here the CDR3 DNA reads TGTGCCAGCAGATCCGGACAGGGGCTGGACTATGGCTACACCTTC. Variable domain in full (rest from reference TRBV7-9 and TRBJ1-2): DTGVSQNPRHKITKRGQNVTFRCDPISEHNRLYWYRQTLGQGPEFLTYFQNEAQLEKSRLLSDRFSAERPKGSFSTLEIQRTEQGDSAMYLCASRSGQGLDYGYTFGSGTRLTVV.

This clonotype was counted at least ten times. This chain uses TRBV12-3 or TRBV12-4 with TRBJ1-1, with D tentatively TRBD1 (5 bases). The CDR3 loop spans 13 amino acids. Trimming removed 5 bases from V and 9 bases from J, with 16 bases in between. The CDR3 sequence: CASSPRTGPKAFF. The CDR3 bases are TGTGCCAGCAGTCCCCGGACGGGACCTAAAGCTTTCTTT.

The chain joins TRBV6-4 to TRBJ2-3, with 8 bases identical to TRBD2. V gave up 4 bases and J gave up 0 bases; unmatched junction bases: 3. The CDR3 sequence is 15 residues long. The germline gives CDR1 MRHNA, CDR2 SNTAGT. The CDR3 is CASSGVAGSTDTQYF. The CDR3 bases are TGTGCCAGCAGTGGGGTAGCGGGGAGCACAGATACGCAGTATTTT.

This clonotype was recorded many times. The V and J genes are TRBV5-1 and TRBJ1-2, with TRBD1 as a possible D gene (5 bases). Germline V gene data show CDR1 as SGHRS and CDR2 as YFSETQ. CDR3 length equals 13 residues. The V end was cut by 4 bases, the J end by 3 bases, with 10 bases between. CDR3 nucleotides: TGCGCCAGCAGCGGAGACAGTCACTATGGCTACACCTTC. Its protein is CASSGDSHYGYTF.

In its sample, this clonotype was seen many times. The rearrangement joins TRBV7-2 to TRBJ1-2; D gene ambiguous. Trimming shortened V by 6 bases and J by 0 bases, and 20 bases separated the two germline ends. The CDR3 totals 17 residues. Germline V lookup: CDR1 SGHTA, CDR2 FQGNSA. The CDR3 region is CASRQPERALSNYGYTF. The CDR3 DNA reads TGTGCCAGCAGACAACCGGAGAGGGCCCTTTCTAACTATGGCTACACCTTC.

This clonotype was counted ten times or more. The gene calls are TRBV18 and TRBJ2-3, with TRBD2 matching over 9 bases. The CDR3 consists of 18 residues. The ends lost 3 bases at V and 3 bases at J; junction bases unmatched: 13. From germline, CDR1 is KGHSH and CDR2 LQKENI. The CDR3 coding sequence is TGTGCCAGCTCACCGGGTTGGAGTAGCGGGAGATCTACAGATACGCAGTATTTT. Translated: CASSPGWSSGRSTDTQYF.

For the CDR3, the DNA is TGTGCCAGCTCACCAACTAGCCCCCAAGAGACCCAGTACTTC. Translating gives CASSPTSPQETQYF. The chain has TRBV18 and TRBJ2-5, with D perhaps TRBD2 (6 bases). Per the germline V gene, CDR1 is KGHSH and CDR2 is LQKENI. Trimming took off 2 bases at V and 1 base at J, with 8 bases between the two ends. The length of the CDR3 is 14 residues. Full variable domain (rest looked up from reference TRBV18 and TRBJ2-5): NAGVMQNPRHLVRRRGQEARLRCSPMKGHSHVYWYRQLPEEGLKFMVYLQKENIIDESGMPKERFSAEFPKEGPSILRIQQVVRGDSAAYFCASSPTSPQETQYFGPGTRLLVL.

This clonotype was counted at least ten times. The rearrangement joins TRBV5-7 to TRBJ1-2; D is perhaps TRBD1 (6 bases). TRBV5-7 is an open reading frame whose function is uncertain. The CDR3 runs 19 residues. V was cut by 4 bases and J by 2 bases, with 27 bases left in between. The CDR3, as DNA: TGTGCCAGCAGCCCCCTAACCCTGAGAGGGGGGACGGCAAACTATGGCTACACCTTC. Its translation: CASSPLTLRGGTANYGYTF.

This clonotype has a count of ten or more. The genes are TRBV6-5 and TRBJ2-7; 9 bases map to TRBD1. The V segment lost 0 bases and the J segment 7 bases; nucleotides outside the gene matches: 4. CDR1 is MNHEY and CDR2 is SVGAGI in the germline V gene. The CDR3 has 14 residues. CDR3 sequence (DNA): TGTGCCAGCAGTTACTCTGGGACAGGGTGGGAGCAGTACTTC. This sequence encodes CASSYSGTGWEQYF.

This clonotype has a count of ten or more. The J gene is TRBJ1-5, the V gene TRBV7-2; no clear D gene. The V end lost 1 base, the J end lost 2 bases, and 9 bases lay between the germline ends. CDR1 is SGHTA, CDR2 FQGNSA, per germline. The CDR3 is 15 residues long. This CDR3 is CASSLDRRGNQPQHF. CDR3 DNA: TGTGCCAGCAGCTTAGATCGACGGGGCAATCAGCCCCAGCATTTT.

Remarks on this clonotype: Given a much more abundant clone one base away, this may be a read error. The chain is built from TRBV10-3 and TRBJ2-3; no reliable D call. V was clipped by 3 bases and J by 3 bases, with 7 bases between them. Germline loops: CDR1 ENHRY, CDR2 SYGVKD. The length of the CDR3 is 13 residues. The CDR3 region is CAISEFGTDTQYF. In DNA, the CDR3 is TGTGCCATCAGTGAATTTGGGACAGATACGCAGTATTTT.

The V gene is TRBV20-1, the J gene TRBJ2-1, with 13 bases that match TRBD2. The CDR3 extends over 17 amino acids. Germline V gene lookup returns CDR1 DFQATT and CDR2 SNEGSKA (reference sequence). The V and J ends lost 4 bases and 0 bases, in that order; junction bases with no gene match: 6. The CDR3 DNA follows: TGCAGTGCTACAGGGACTAGCGGGGAGAGCTCCTACAATGAGCAGTTCTTC. It encodes CSATGTSGESSYNEQFF.

This chain connects TRBV30 to TRBJ2-7, with D possibly TRBD1 on 5 matching bases. V was clipped by 3 bases and J by 5 bases, with 17 bases between them. Germline-derived CDR1 and CDR2 are GTSNPN and SVGIG (reference sequence). The CDR3 runs to 14 residues. The CDR3 loop reads CAWRLGPLANEQYF. The CDR3 DNA follows: TGTGCCTGGAGATTGGGGCCCTTGGCCAACGAGCAGTACTTC.

This clonotype was observed at least ten times. The chain carries TRBV27 and TRBJ2-7, with D tentatively TRBD2 (5 bases). V lost 3 bases and J lost 7, with 7 bases in between. This CDR3 spans 11 amino acids. From germline, CDR1 is MNHEY and CDR2 SMNVEV (reference sequence). The CDR3 DNA follows: TGTGCCAGCAGTTTCGGCGGGGAGCAGTACTTC. Translating gives CASSFGGEQYF.

This clonotype was picked up many times. The V call is TRBV2, the J call TRBJ1-1; D unresolved. V was trimmed by 2 bases and J by 4 bases, leaving 11 bases between them. The CDR3 has 14 residues. Germline values: CDR1 SNHLY, CDR2 FYNNEI. The CDR3 DNA reads as TGTGCCAGCAGTGAACCGGCTGGGCCCACTGAAGCTTTCTTT. It encodes CASSEPAGPTEAFF.

This clonotype was counted many times. The rearrangement links TRBV6-1 to TRBJ2-7; a weak D match, TRBD1 (5 bases). Trimming took 8 bases from V and 4 from J, leaving 9 bases between them. The CDR3 runs 11 residues. The germline gives CDR1 MNHNS, CDR2 SASEGT. The DNA of the CDR3 is TGTGCCAGCGAGACAGCGTACGAGCAGTACTTC. This encodes CASETAYEQYF.

There are many counts of this clonotype. The chain's CDR3 is CASSELGSGNTIYF. In DNA form, the CDR3 reads TGTGCCAGCAGTGAACTAGGCTCTGGAAACACCATATATTTT. The chain has TRBV6-1 and TRBJ1-3; no reliable D call. The V end was cut by 2 bases, the J end by 0 bases, with 5 bases between. The germline V gene encodes CDR1 MNHNS and CDR2 SASEGT. The length of the CDR3 is 14 residues.

The V call is TRBV5-1, the J call TRBJ2-1; D uncertain. The CDR3 loop spans 17 amino acids. V was shortened by 2 bases and J by 0 bases, with 15 bases between the two germline ends. Germline CDR1 and CDR2: SGHRS and YFSETQ. In nucleotides, the CDR3 is TGCGCCAGCAGCTTAAATGTACCGGAGAGCTCCTACAATGAGCAGTTCTTC. Translated: CASSLNVPESSYNEQFF.

The chain recombines TRBV4-3 with TRBJ2-7; 10 nucleotides match TRBD1. V shed 0 bases and J 4 bases; nucleotides not matched to a gene: 3. The CDR3 totals 15 residues. The germline V gene encodes CDR1 LGHNA and CDR2 YSLEER. The CDR3 reads CASSQEGQGNYEQYF. CDR3 bases: TGCGCCAGCAGCCAAGAGGGACAGGGGAATTACGAGCAGTACTTC.

This clonotype was seen at least ten times. The chain is built from TRBV15 and TRBJ2-2, with 9 bases that match TRBD2. Germline CDR1 and CDR2: LNHNV and YYDKDF (reference sequence). The CDR3 spans 15 residues. J was trimmed by 2 bases and V by 4 bases; bases with no gene match: 2. CDR3: CATSTSGTNTGELFF. In DNA, the CDR3 is TGTGCCACCAGCACTAGCGGGACCAACACCGGGGAGCTGTTTTTT.

This clonotype was seen ten or more times. This chain uses TRBV12-3 or TRBV12-4 with TRBJ1-2, with 7 bases matching TRBD1. The CDR3 has 14 residues. Losses at the gene ends were 6 bases for V and 8 bases for J; bases not matched to a gene: 12. CDR3 DNA sequence: TGTGCCAGCAGAAATACAGGGGAGGAAAGGGGCTACACCTTC. Translated: CASRNTGEERGYTF.

This clonotype was found many times. The V call is TRBV20-1, the J call TRBJ2-3; D may be TRBD1 (6 bases). This CDR3 has 15 amino acids. Germline lookup yields CDR1 DFQATT and CDR2 SNEGSKA (reference sequence). Trimming cost V 7 bases and J 5 bases, with 22 bases left between them. DNA of the CDR3: TGCAGTGGGACAGAGCCAACACAGCCTCAAGATACGCAGTATTTT. Protein sequence: CSGTEPTQPQDTQYF.

This clonotype was seen repeatedly, ten times or more. A read error may produce the germline difference seen at one junction end. This chain uses TRBV4-3 with TRBJ2-1; D unclear. Per germline, CDR1 LGHNA and CDR2 YSLEER. The CDR3 extends over 17 amino acids. The CDR3 loop reads CASSLKYRATSDNEQFF. The DNA of the CDR3 is TGCGCCAGCAGCCTTAAGTATCGGGCAACCTCCGACAATGAGCAGTTCTTC.

This clonotype was picked up many times. This rearrangement joins TRBV10-3 to TRBJ2-2, with a possible D match to TRBD1 (5 bases). The CDR3 is 13 residues long. Germline CDR1 ENHRY, CDR2 SYGVKD. Trimming stripped 6 bases from V and 6 bases from J, with 11 bases between. Written as DNA, the CDR3 is TGTGCCATCAGCCCAGGGATGCCCGGGGAGCTGTTTTTT. Translating it yields CAISPGMPGELFF.

This clonotype was observed many times. This chain uses TRBV5-1 with TRBJ2-2; 7 nucleotides agree with TRBD2. This CDR3 region has 14 residues. The V gene end was trimmed by 5 bases and the J gene end by 2 bases; junction bases not matched to a gene: 3. Germline CDR1 is SGHRS and CDR2 is YFSETQ. CDR3 bases: TGCGCCAGCAGAGCGGGGAGAAACACCGGGGAGCTGTTTTTT. Protein: CASRAGRNTGELFF.

The rearrangement links TRBV12-3 or TRBV12-4 to TRBJ1-4; possible D gene TRBD1, 6 bases. V was shortened by 2 bases and J by 8 bases, with 15 bases between the two germline ends. The CDR3 runs 15 residues. CDR3 sequence (DNA): TGTGCCAGCAGTTTATCGGCCGGGACATACGAAAAACTGTTTTTT. Translation: CASSLSAGTYEKLFF.